This TCR beta chain was retrieved from a study of shared clonotypes between healthy human individuals. Whole-study results and caveats: Depth was large, yet rarefaction showed that sorted-subset sequencing was incomplete. Larger estimated richness was generally recorded for naive subsets relative to memory subsets. Limited genetic and exposure-history diversity came from having few donors.

Data came from immunoSEQ multiplex PCR; TCRdb stores just in-frame clones and leaves some out. The sample shows approximately 1.5 million clones, 98% of them seen only once. This clone was observed a single time. Its antigen is undetermined. Germline V gene sequence: CDR1 WSHSY, CDR2 SAAADI. The CDR3 is made up of 18 amino acids. Trimming removed 4 bases from V and 4 bases from J; junction bases left unmatched: 12. The chain combines TRBV10-2 with TRBJ2-3, with 12 bases identical to TRBD2. The TCR originated in a man under 40 in good health. Sequencing was carried out using naive CD4+ T cells sorted from blood. Stated subset: CD45RA+ positively selected. The CDR3 reads CASSGQPRLAGVPDTQYF. CDR3 DNA sequence: TGCGCCAGCAGTGGCCAACCACGACTAGCGGGAGTCCCAGATACGCAGTATTTT.